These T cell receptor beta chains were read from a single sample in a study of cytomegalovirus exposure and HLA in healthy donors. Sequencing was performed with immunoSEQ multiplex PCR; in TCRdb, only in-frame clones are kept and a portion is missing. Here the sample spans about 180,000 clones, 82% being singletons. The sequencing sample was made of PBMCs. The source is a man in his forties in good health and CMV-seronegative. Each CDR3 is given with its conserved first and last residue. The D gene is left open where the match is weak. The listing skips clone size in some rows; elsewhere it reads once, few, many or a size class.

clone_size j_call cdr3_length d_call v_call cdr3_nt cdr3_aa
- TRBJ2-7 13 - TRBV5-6 TGTGCCAGCAGCTTGGGGCCCTTGATAGAGCAGTACTTC CASSLGPLIEQYF
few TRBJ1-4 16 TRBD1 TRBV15 TGTGCCACCAGCAGAGTGGCCGGGACAGCAAATGAAAAACTGTTTTTT CATSRVAGTANEKLFF
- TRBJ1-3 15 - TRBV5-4 TGTGCCAGCAGCGCGGACAAGAGCTCTGGAAACACCATATATTTT CASSADKSSGNTIYF
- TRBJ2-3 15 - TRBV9 TGTGCCAGCAGCGTAGCTATAACGAACACAGATACGCAGTATTTT CASSVAITNTDTQYF
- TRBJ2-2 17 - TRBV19 TGTGCCAGTAGTATACTGAGCGAGCCCACGAACACCGGGGAGCTGTTTTTT CASSILSEPTNTGELFF
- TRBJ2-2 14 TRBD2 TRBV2 TGTGCCAGCCTACTAGCGGGAGAGGCCGGGGAGCTGTTTTTT CASLLAGEAGELFF
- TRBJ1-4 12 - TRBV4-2 TGTGCCAGCAGCCCCTCCAATGAAAAACTGTTTTTT CASSPSNEKLFF
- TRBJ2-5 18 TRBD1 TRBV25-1 TGTGCCAGCAGTGAATTGACGGGACAGGGAAGGAGAGGGGAGACCCAGTACTTC CASSELTGQGRRGETQYF
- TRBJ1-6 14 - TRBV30 TGTGCCTGGAGGGTGGGGGCGTATAATTCACCCCTCCACTTT CAWRVGAYNSPLHF
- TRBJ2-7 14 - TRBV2 TGTGCCAGCAGTGAGCCCCACGACAGGTACGAGCAGTACTTC CASSEPHDRYEQYF
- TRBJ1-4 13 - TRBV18 TGTGCCAGCTCATCCGACAGGAATGAAAAACTGTTTTTT CASSSDRNEKLFF
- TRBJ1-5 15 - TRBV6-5 TGTGCCAGCAGTTACTCGGGGCGTAACAATCAGCCCCAGCATTTT CASSYSGRNNQPQHF
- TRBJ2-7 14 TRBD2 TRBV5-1 TGCGCCAGCAGCTTGGCTGGGGAGGGCTACGAGCAGTACTTC CASSLAGEGYEQYF
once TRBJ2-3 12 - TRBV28 TGTGCCAGCAGCTCTCCGACAGATACGCAGTATTTT CASSSPTDTQYF
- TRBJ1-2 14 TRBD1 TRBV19 TGTGCCAGTACCTTGGACAGGGGAAACTATGGCTACACCTTC CASTLDRGNYGYTF
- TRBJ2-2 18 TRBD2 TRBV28 TGTGCCAGCAGACGACCCACTAGCGGGAACACGAACACCGGGGAGCTGTTTTTT CASRRPTSGNTNTGELFF
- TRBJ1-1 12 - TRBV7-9 TGTGCCAGCAGCGAAGGGGTCACTGAAGCTTTCTTT CASSEGVTEAFF
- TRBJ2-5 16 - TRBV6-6 TGTGCCAGCAGAACCCTGGGCAGGGTTGGAGGGGAGACCCAGTACTTC CASRTLGRVGGETQYF
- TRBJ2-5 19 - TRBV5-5 TGTGCCAGCAGCTCCGCCGCGCCCGGATCTTCCACAGTCCAAGAGACCCAGTACTTC CASSSAAPGSSTVQETQYF
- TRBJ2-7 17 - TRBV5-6 TGTGCCAGCACCACACCCGCGGGTAGCGCAAAAACCTACGAGCAGTACTTC CASTTPAGSAKTYEQYF
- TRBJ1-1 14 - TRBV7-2 TGTGCCAGCAGCTTAGTACGGGTTGGCACTGAAGCTTTCTTT CASSLVRVGTEAFF
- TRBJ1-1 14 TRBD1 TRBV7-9 TGTGCCAGCAGCTTAGACGGACAGGACACTGAAGCTTTCTTT CASSLDGQDTEAFF
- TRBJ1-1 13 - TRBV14 TGTGCCAGCAGCCAACCAGGTGGCATTGAAGCTTTCTTT CASSQPGGIEAFF
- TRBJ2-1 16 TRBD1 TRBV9 TGTGCCAGCAGCGTCTTGGACAGGAGCTCCTACAATGAGCAGTTCTTC CASSVLDRSSYNEQFF
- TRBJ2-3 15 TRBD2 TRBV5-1 TGCGCCAGCACCCAAAGCGGGGGGCTCACAGATACGCAGTATTTT CASTQSGGLTDTQYF
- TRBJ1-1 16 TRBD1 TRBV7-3 TGTGCCAGCAGCTTAAGGGCCGGGACAGGGAAGACTGAAGCTTTCTTT CASSLRAGTGKTEAFF
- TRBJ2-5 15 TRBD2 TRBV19 TGTGCCAGTAGTATACCAGCGGGAGTGGGAGAGACCCAGTACTTC CASSIPAGVGETQYF
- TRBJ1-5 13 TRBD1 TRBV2 TGTGCCGGCGACAGGGGGCGAGGTCAGCCCCAGCATTTT CAGDRGRGQPQHF
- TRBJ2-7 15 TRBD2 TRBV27 TGTGCCAGCAGTGGACGGACTAGCGGAACCTACGAGCAGTACTTC CASSGRTSGTYEQYF
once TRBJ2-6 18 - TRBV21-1 TGTGCCAGCAGCAAGGAGGGGAAGGAAAACTCTGGGGCCAACGTCCTGACTTTC CASSKEGKENSGANVLTF
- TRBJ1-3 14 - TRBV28 TGTGCCAGCAGTTTATCCAGCTCTGGAAACACCATATATTTT CASSLSSSGNTIYF
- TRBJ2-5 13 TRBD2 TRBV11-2 TGTGCCAGCAGCTTGCGGGAGCAAGAGACCCAGTACTTC CASSLREQETQYF
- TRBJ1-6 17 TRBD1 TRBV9 TGTGCCAGCAGCCTCCTCTCAGGGGGGACGGATAATTCACCCCTCCACTTT CASSLLSGGTDNSPLHF
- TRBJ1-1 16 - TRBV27 TGTGCCAGCAGTTTAGGACCGGGGGAGGGGAACACTGAAGCTTTCTTT CASSLGPGEGNTEAFF
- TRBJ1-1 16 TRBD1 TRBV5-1 TGCGCCAGCAGCTCGTCAATGGGACAGGGCGGCACTGAAGCTTTCTTT CASSSSMGQGGTEAFF
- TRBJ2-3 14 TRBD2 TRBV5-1 TGCGCCAGCAGCTTAGCGGGGGGGACAGATACGCAGTATTTT CASSLAGGTDTQYF
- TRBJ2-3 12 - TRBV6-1 TGTGCCAGCAGTGTACAGAATGACGAGCAGTATTTT CASSVQNDEQYF
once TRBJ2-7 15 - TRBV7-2 TGTGCCAGCAGGCCCACCTTCGACAGGATCTACGAGCAGTACTTC CASRPTFDRIYEQYF
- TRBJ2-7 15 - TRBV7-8 TGTGCCAGCAGCTTACAAGCACTACCGACCTACGAGCAGTACTTC CASSLQALPTYEQYF
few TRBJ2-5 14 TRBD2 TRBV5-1 TGCGCCAGCAGCGTCGGGGGGGTAACAGAGACCCAGTACTTC CASSVGGVTETQYF
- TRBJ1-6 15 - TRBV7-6 TGTGCCAGCAGCGCGCAGGAAACCTATAATTCACCCCTCCACTTT CASSAQETYNSPLHF
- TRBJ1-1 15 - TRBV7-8 TGTGCCAGCAGCCTTCGGCGAGGAGGGGACACTGAAGCTTTCTTT CASSLRRGGDTEAFF